Included here is one TCR beta chain sequence, with context. Antigen: not known. These data are taken from a study of CD8 T cells in Susac syndrome. RNA was extracted with the RNeasy kit, and a quantity of roughly 0.5 to 1 ug was reverse transcribed using random hexamers. Multiplex immunoSEQ PCR targeted 54 Vbeta and 13 Jbeta TCR beta segments. Via MiXCR, TCRdb re-called the immunoSEQ multiplex PCR reads, giving one row per CDR3 protein. The sample contains 65,000 to 80,000 distinct CDR3 sequences, about 91% of which appear only once. Regarding the study as a whole: That the number of individuals in its TCR sequencing and HLA analysis was relatively small was acknowledged by the study.

Each multiple sclerosis control was a treatment-naive patient with relapsing-remitting disease that was either stable or active. While CD8+ and CD4+ T cells were isolated negatively, TEMRA cells were enriched by FACS. This CDR3 has 14 residues. Germline V gives CDR1 SGHDT, CDR2 YYEEEE. The ends were cut back, 0 bases at V and 11 bases at J, with 17 bases in the middle. The sequencing input was CD8+ T cells from PBMCs. The receptor was isolated from a human donor with multiple sclerosis. The J gene is TRBJ1-1, the V gene TRBV5-6, with a tentative D call TRBD1 (5 bases). The CDR3 loop reads CASSLVGAAGRAFF. DNA for the CDR3: TGTGCCAGCAGCTTGGTTGGGGCAGCGGGAAGGGCTTTCTTT.